A selection of T cell receptor beta chains follows, all from one sample in a study of cytomegalovirus exposure and HLA in healthy donors. Generated by immunoSEQ multiplex PCR, the TCRdb table keeps only in-frame clones and is missing some. The data show tens of thousands of clones, roughly 80% seen once. Material: PBMCs. These receptors came from a man younger than 40 in good health and CMV-seronegative. Each CDR3 is given with its conserved first and last residue. Each record gives: CDR3 DNA, CDR3 protein, J gene, V gene, D gene, clone size. The D gene is left open where the match is weak. Expanded clones are given a class, and other clones once, few, many or no size at all.

CDR3 DNA: TGCGCCAGCAGCGTAGACGGGACACTTAATGAAAAACTGTTTTTT; CDR3 protein: CASSVDGTLNEKLFF; J gene: TRBJ1-4; V gene: TRBV4-3; D gene: -; clone size: -
CDR3 DNA: TGTGCCAGCAGCTCCCCCCAAGCGGGAATGGCGACAGATACGCAGTATTTT; CDR3 protein: CASSSPQAGMATDTQYF; J gene: TRBJ2-3; V gene: TRBV5-5; D gene: TRBD2; clone size: -
CDR3 DNA: TGTGCCAGTAGTTCTCGGGGGAACACTGAAGCTTTCTTT; CDR3 protein: CASSSRGNTEAFF; J gene: TRBJ1-1; V gene: TRBV19; D gene: -; clone size: -
CDR3 DNA: TGTGCCAGCAGCTTACTGCAAACTAGCACAGATACGCAGTATTTT; CDR3 protein: CASSLLQTSTDTQYF; J gene: TRBJ2-3; V gene: TRBV11-2; D gene: -; clone size: -
CDR3 DNA: TGTGCCAGCAGCCAAGGTACGGGACAGGGCTACACCTTC; CDR3 protein: CASSQGTGQGYTF; J gene: TRBJ1-2; V gene: TRBV14; D gene: TRBD1; clone size: few
CDR3 DNA: TGTGCCAGCAGTTACTCGCCAGGGGGAACCTACGAGCAGTACTTC; CDR3 protein: CASSYSPGGTYEQYF; J gene: TRBJ2-7; V gene: TRBV6-5; D gene: TRBD1; clone size: -
CDR3 DNA: TGTGCCAGTAGCTACCAGGGAGATACGCAGTATTTT; CDR3 protein: CASSYQGDTQYF; J gene: TRBJ2-3; V gene: TRBV19; D gene: -; clone size: -
CDR3 DNA: TGTGCCAGCAGTTTTCAAAGGGGGTACAGGGGAAGCAATCAGCCCCAGCATTTT; CDR3 protein: CASSFQRGYRGSNQPQHF; J gene: TRBJ1-5; V gene: TRBV28; D gene: TRBD1; clone size: -
CDR3 DNA: TGTGCCAGCAGCCAAACTACAGGGAGTGGCTACACCTTC; CDR3 protein: CASSQTTGSGYTF; J gene: TRBJ1-2; V gene: TRBV7-9; D gene: -; clone size: -
CDR3 DNA: TGTGCCAGCAGTTTATCGAGGGTACAAGGGGGCTACACCTTC; CDR3 protein: CASSLSRVQGGYTF; J gene: TRBJ1-2; V gene: TRBV27; D gene: -; clone size: -
CDR3 DNA: TGTGCCTGGAGTGTCCAGGAGAACACTGAAGCTTTCTTT; CDR3 protein: CAWSVQENTEAFF; J gene: TRBJ1-1; V gene: TRBV30; D gene: -; clone size: -
CDR3 DNA: TGTGCCAGCAATTCGCGGGGTAACTACGAGCAGTACTTC; CDR3 protein: CASNSRGNYEQYF; J gene: TRBJ2-7; V gene: TRBV6-1; D gene: -; clone size: -
CDR3 DNA: TGTGCCAGCAGCCCCGCCGCAGCGGGAGTGGGGGAGCTGTTTTTT; CDR3 protein: CASSPAAAGVGELFF; J gene: TRBJ2-2; V gene: TRBV13; D gene: TRBD2; clone size: once
CDR3 DNA: TGTGCCAGCAGAGGACAGGGGATGGGCTACACCTTC; CDR3 protein: CASRGQGMGYTF; J gene: TRBJ1-2; V gene: TRBV6-5; D gene: TRBD1; clone size: -
CDR3 DNA: TGTGCCAGTAGTCCAAGGGACACCTACGAGCAGTACTTC; CDR3 protein: CASSPRDTYEQYF; J gene: TRBJ2-7; V gene: TRBV19; D gene: -; clone size: once
CDR3 DNA: TGTGCCAGCAGCTTTCACCGGGACAGGGGGGTGACTGAAGCTTTCTTT; CDR3 protein: CASSFHRDRGVTEAFF; J gene: TRBJ1-1; V gene: TRBV7-9; D gene: TRBD1; clone size: once
CDR3 DNA: TGTGCCAGCTCACTCGGAGCCGCCACGTACGAGCAGTACTTC; CDR3 protein: CASSLGAATYEQYF; J gene: TRBJ2-7; V gene: TRBV18; D gene: -; clone size: few
CDR3 DNA: TGTGCCATCAACTACGGGACAGGGCCTAGCTCCTACAATGAGCAGTTCTTC; CDR3 protein: CAINYGTGPSSYNEQFF; J gene: TRBJ2-1; V gene: TRBV10-3; D gene: TRBD1; clone size: few
CDR3 DNA: TGTGCCAGCAGCTTGGGACAGGGTCTGAGCACTGAAGCTTTCTTT; CDR3 protein: CASSLGQGLSTEAFF; J gene: TRBJ1-1; V gene: TRBV7-2; D gene: TRBD1; clone size: once
CDR3 DNA: TGTGCCAGTAGTATGGAGGAAAACACCATATATTTT; CDR3 protein: CASSMEENTIYF; J gene: TRBJ1-3; V gene: TRBV19; D gene: -; clone size: few
CDR3 DNA: TGCGCCAGCAGCCCCGGGACTAGTTCCTACAATGAGCAGTTCTTC; CDR3 protein: CASSPGTSSYNEQFF; J gene: TRBJ2-1; V gene: TRBV4-1; D gene: TRBD2; clone size: -
CDR3 DNA: TGTGCCATCAGTGAGTCAGTGCGGGGACGAATGGATCAGCCCCAGCATTTT; CDR3 protein: CAISESVRGRMDQPQHF; J gene: TRBJ1-5; V gene: TRBV10-3; D gene: -; clone size: -
CDR3 DNA: TGCGCCAGCAGCTTCTCAGGGACAGGGAAGAGCTCCTATAATTCACCCCTCCACTTT; CDR3 protein: CASSFSGTGKSSYNSPLHF; J gene: TRBJ1-6; V gene: TRBV5-1; D gene: TRBD1; clone size: -
CDR3 DNA: TGCAGTACTAGCGACTCCTACAATGAGCAGTTCTTC; CDR3 protein: CSTSDSYNEQFF; J gene: TRBJ2-1; V gene: TRBV29-1; D gene: TRBD2; clone size: -
CDR3 DNA: TGTGCCAGCAGAGGCAACCGGGGGGTATTCACTGAAGCTTTCTTT; CDR3 protein: CASRGNRGVFTEAFF; J gene: TRBJ1-1; V gene: TRBV6-1; D gene: -; clone size: -
CDR3 DNA: TGCGCCAGCAGCCCCGGAAGCGGGAGGGCGATAGATACGCAGTATTTT; CDR3 protein: CASSPGSGRAIDTQYF; J gene: TRBJ2-3; V gene: TRBV5-1; D gene: TRBD2; clone size: -
CDR3 DNA: TGTGCCAGCAGTTTGCGCGGGAGGACCTACAATGAGCAGTTCTTC; CDR3 protein: CASSLRGRTYNEQFF; J gene: TRBJ2-1; V gene: TRBV28; D gene: TRBD2; clone size: -
CDR3 DNA: TGTGCCAGCAGACTAGCGGGCAATGAGCAGTTCTTC; CDR3 protein: CASRLAGNEQFF; J gene: TRBJ2-1; V gene: TRBV7-2; D gene: TRBD2; clone size: -
CDR3 DNA: TGTTCCAGCACCCTGGCGGCAGGGAAGGGAGGCTACACCTTC; CDR3 protein: CSSTLAAGKGGYTF; J gene: TRBJ1-2; V gene: TRBV7-9; D gene: -; clone size: -
CDR3 DNA: TGTGCCAGCAGCACTAGCGGGAGGGCCGACGGGGAGCTGTTTTTT; CDR3 protein: CASSTSGRADGELFF; J gene: TRBJ2-2; V gene: TRBV9; D gene: TRBD2; clone size: -
CDR3 DNA: TGCGCCAGCAGCTTGAGCGGAGAAAACACCGGGGAGCTGTTTTTT; CDR3 protein: CASSLSGENTGELFF; J gene: TRBJ2-2; V gene: TRBV5-1; D gene: -; clone size: -
CDR3 DNA: TGTGCCAGTAGTGCGGGGGTCTATGGCTACACCTTC; CDR3 protein: CASSAGVYGYTF; J gene: TRBJ1-2; V gene: TRBV19; D gene: -; clone size: -
CDR3 DNA: TGTGCCAGCAGATACAGGATTTTGGTGAATGAGCAGTTCTTC; CDR3 protein: CASRYRILVNEQFF; J gene: TRBJ2-1; V gene: TRBV28; D gene: -; clone size: -
CDR3 DNA: TGTGCCAGTAGTATCGAGACAGACAGGGGTTTTCCTGGGGCCAACGTCCTGACTTTC; CDR3 protein: CASSIETDRGFPGANVLTF; J gene: TRBJ2-6; V gene: TRBV19; D gene: TRBD1; clone size: -
CDR3 DNA: TGTGCCAGCAGCCGCCGACGACAGGGACCTGGAAACACCATATATTTT; CDR3 protein: CASSRRRQGPGNTIYF; J gene: TRBJ1-3; V gene: TRBV14; D gene: TRBD1; clone size: -
CDR3 DNA: TGTGCCAGCTTCCAGGGGGCAGGGGGCTACACCTTC; CDR3 protein: CASFQGAGGYTF; J gene: TRBJ1-2; V gene: TRBV6-6; D gene: TRBD1; clone size: few
CDR3 DNA: TGTGCCAGCAGACCACTGGCTAGCGGGGGAGCCTCCCAGTACTTC; CDR3 protein: CASRPLASGGASQYF; J gene: TRBJ2-5; V gene: TRBV2; D gene: TRBD2; clone size: once
CDR3 DNA: TGTGCCAGCAGCGCCAAGGGAGGGTATAATTCACCCCTCCACTTT; CDR3 protein: CASSAKGGYNSPLHF; J gene: TRBJ1-6; V gene: TRBV7-9; D gene: -; clone size: few
CDR3 DNA: TGCAGCGTTGAAACCCAGAGACTAGCCAAAAACATTCAGTACTTC; CDR3 protein: CSVETQRLAKNIQYF; J gene: TRBJ2-4; V gene: TRBV29-1; D gene: -; clone size: -
CDR3 DNA: TGTGCCAGCAGTTACGCAGGGATCACTGAAGCTTTCTTT; CDR3 protein: CASSYAGITEAFF; J gene: TRBJ1-1; V gene: TRBV6-6; D gene: -; clone size: -
CDR3 DNA: TGCGCCAGCAGCTTGACGGGGACAGATACGCAGTATTTT; CDR3 protein: CASSLTGTDTQYF; J gene: TRBJ2-3; V gene: TRBV5-1; D gene: -; clone size: once